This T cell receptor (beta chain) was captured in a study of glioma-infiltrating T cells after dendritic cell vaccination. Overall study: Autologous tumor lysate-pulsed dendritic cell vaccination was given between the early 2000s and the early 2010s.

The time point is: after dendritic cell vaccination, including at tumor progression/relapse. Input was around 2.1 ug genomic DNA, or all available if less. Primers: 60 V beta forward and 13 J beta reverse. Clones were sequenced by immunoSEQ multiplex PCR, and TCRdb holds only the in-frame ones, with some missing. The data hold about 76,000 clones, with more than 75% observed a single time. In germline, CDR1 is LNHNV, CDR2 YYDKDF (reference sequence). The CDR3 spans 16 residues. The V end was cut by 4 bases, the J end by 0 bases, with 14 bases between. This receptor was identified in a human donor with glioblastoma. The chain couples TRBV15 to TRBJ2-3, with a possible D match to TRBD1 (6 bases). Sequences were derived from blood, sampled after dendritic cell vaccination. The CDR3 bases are TGTGCCACCAGCAACAGGGTTACCCAAAGCACAGATACGCAGTATTTT. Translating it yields CATSNRVTQSTDTQYF.